This entry concerns a single T cell receptor (beta chain). The CDR3 is 14 amino acids. J gave up 5 bases and V 7 bases, and 8 bases lay outside the gene matches. CDR1 and CDR2 from the germline V gene are MNHEY and SMNVEV (reference sequence). The table came from immunoSEQ multiplex PCR; TCRdb's copy has only in-frame clones and leaves some out. The sample yields over 1,500 clones, roughly 90% seen once. The data originate from a study of chemoradiotherapy in HPV16-positive cancers. The chain combines TRBV27 with TRBJ2-7, with 10 nucleotides matching TRBD1. This clonotype was sampled from a human donor with HPV-associated anogenital cancer. The sample was tumor tissue, taken from a patient who underwent chemoradiotherapy. CDR3 sequence reads: CASTPDRGAHEQYF. The DNA for the CDR3 is TGTGCCAGCACCCCGGACAGGGGGGCCCACGAGCAGTACTTC.